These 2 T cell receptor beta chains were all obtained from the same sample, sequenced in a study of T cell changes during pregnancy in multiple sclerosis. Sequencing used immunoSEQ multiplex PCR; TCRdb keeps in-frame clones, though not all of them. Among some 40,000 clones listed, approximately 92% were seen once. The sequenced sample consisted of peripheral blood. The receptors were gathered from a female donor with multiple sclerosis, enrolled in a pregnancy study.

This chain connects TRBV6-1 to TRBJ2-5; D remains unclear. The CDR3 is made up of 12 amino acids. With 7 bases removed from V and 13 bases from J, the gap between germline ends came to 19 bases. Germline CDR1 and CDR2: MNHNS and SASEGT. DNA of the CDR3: TGTGCCAGCAAGGGTAGCAGGTCCGGACCGTACTTC. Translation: CASKGSRSGPYF.

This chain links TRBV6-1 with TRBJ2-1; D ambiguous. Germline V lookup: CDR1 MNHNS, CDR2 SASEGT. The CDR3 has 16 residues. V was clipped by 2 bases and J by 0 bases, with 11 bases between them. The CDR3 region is CASSERAAVSYNEQFF. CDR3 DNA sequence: TGTGCCAGCAGTGAAAGGGCGGCAGTCTCCTACAATGAGCAGTTCTTC.